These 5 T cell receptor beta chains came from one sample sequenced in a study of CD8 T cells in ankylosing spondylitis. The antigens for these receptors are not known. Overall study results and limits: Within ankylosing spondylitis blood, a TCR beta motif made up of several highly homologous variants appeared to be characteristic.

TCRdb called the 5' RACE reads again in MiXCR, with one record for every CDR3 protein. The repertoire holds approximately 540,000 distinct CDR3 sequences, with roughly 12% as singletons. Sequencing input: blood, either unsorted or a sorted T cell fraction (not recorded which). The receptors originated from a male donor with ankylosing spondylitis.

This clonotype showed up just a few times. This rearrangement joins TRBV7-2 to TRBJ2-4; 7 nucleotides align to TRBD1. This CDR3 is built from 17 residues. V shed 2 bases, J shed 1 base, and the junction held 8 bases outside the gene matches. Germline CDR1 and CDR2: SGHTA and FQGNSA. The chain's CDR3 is CASSLNTGARAKNIQYF. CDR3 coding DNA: TGTGCCAGCAGCTTAAATACAGGGGCGCGGGCCAAAAACATTCAGTACTTC. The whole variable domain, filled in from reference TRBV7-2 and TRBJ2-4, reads GAGVSQSPSNKVTEKGKDVELRCDPISGHTALYWYRQSLGQGLEFLIYFQGNSAPDKSGLPSDRFSAERTGGSVSTLTIQRTQQEDSAVYLCASSLNTGARAKNIQYFGAGTRLSVL.

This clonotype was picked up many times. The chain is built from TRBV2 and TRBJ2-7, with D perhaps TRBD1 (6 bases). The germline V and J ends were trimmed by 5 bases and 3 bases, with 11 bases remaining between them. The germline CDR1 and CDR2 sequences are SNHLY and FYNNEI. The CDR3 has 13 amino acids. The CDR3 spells CASSRTDNYEQYV. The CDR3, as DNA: TGTGCCAGCAGTCGGACAGACAACTACGAGCAGTACGTC.

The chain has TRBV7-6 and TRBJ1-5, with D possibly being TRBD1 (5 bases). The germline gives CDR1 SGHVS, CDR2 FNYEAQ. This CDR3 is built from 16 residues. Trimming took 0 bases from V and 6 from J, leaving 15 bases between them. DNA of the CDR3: TGTGCCAGCAGCTTAGCGCTTGCCGGGGGAGGTCAGCCCCAGCATTTT. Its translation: CASSLALAGGGQPQHF. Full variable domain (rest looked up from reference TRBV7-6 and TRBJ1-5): GAGVSQSPRYKVTKRGQDVALRCDPISGHVSLYWYRQALGQGPEFLTYFNYEAQQDKSGLPNDRFSAERPEGSISTLTIQRTEQRDSAMYRCASSLALAGGGQPQHFGDGTRLSIL.

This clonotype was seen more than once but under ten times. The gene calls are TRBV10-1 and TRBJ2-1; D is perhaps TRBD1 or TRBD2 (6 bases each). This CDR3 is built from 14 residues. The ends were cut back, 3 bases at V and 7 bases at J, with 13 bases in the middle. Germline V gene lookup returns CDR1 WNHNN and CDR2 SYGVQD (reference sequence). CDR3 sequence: CASSELRGGNEQFF. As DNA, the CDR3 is TGCGCCAGCAGTGAACTCAGGGGAGGTAATGAGCAGTTCTTC.

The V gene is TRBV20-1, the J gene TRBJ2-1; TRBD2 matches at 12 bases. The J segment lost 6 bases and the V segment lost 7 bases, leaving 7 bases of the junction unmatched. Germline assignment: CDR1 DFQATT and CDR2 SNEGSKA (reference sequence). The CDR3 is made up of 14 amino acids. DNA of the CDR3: TGCAGTGTCCAGGGACTAGCGGGCCCCAATGAGCAGTTCTTC. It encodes CSVQGLAGPNEQFF.